These 12 T cell receptor beta chains were all obtained from the same sample, sequenced in a study of T-cell memory formation after mild COVID-19. TCRdb recomputed calls from the 5' RACE reads with MiXCR, one row per CDR3 protein. The sample lists 360,000 or so distinct CDR3 sequences, 25% to 30% seen once, with around an eighth in the top ten. The sample comprised PBMCs or a T cell subset sorted from them (not recorded which). The receptors shown here come from an adult woman who had mild COVID-19 (a few samples of this study predate the infection). Cell type and time point are not known.

This clonotype was counted between two and nine times. This chain connects TRBV2 to TRBJ2-1; possible D gene TRBD1, 6 bases. Germline CDR1 reads SNHLY; CDR2 reads FYNNEI. Trimming took off 8 bases at V and 4 bases at J, with 12 bases between the two ends. The CDR3 is made up of 13 amino acids. This CDR3 is CASGWGPYNEQFF. The CDR3 DNA follows: TGTGCCAGCGGCTGGGGGCCGTACAATGAGCAGTTCTTC.

This clonotype is categorized as medium-sized (0.01 to 0.1%). This chain links TRBV6-6 with TRBJ2-3, with D possibly being TRBD2 (7 bases). The V end lost 0 bases, the J end lost 0 bases, and 19 bases lay between the germline ends. CDR1 and CDR2 from the germline V gene are MNHNY and SVGAGI (reference sequence). This CDR3 has 19 amino acids. CDR3 sequence (DNA): TGTGCCAGCAGTTACTCCGGGGGGCGCGGCCCCGCTAGCACAGATACGCAGTATTTT. Translated, it gives CASSYSGGRGPASTDTQYF.

This clonotype was seen more than once but under ten times. V and J are TRBV4-1 and TRBJ1-2; TRBD1 might be the D (5 bases). Germline CDR1 reads MGHRA; CDR2 reads YSYEKL. Trimming pared 5 bases from V and 5 bases from J, leaving 15 bases between. The CDR3 is 14 residues long. This CDR3 is CASSFPGTPYGYTF. CDR3 bases: TGCGCCAGCAGCTTTCCCGGGACTCCTTATGGCTACACCTTC.

The sample holds many counts of this clonotype. The chain joins TRBV25-1 to TRBJ2-6; D could derive from TRBD1 or TRBD2 (5 bases each). CDR1 is MGHDK and CDR2 is SYGVNS in the germline V gene. V was trimmed by 6 bases and J by 1 base, leaving 19 bases between them. The CDR3 has 18 amino acids. CDR3 loop: CASSAPVSGGSGANVLTF. CDR3 DNA sequence: TGTGCCAGCAGCGCCCCTGTTAGTGGGGGTTCTGGGGCCAACGTCCTGACTTTC.

V is TRBV6-2 or TRBV6-3 and J is TRBJ1-1, with D hard to call. The CDR3 consists of 15 residues. Germline loops: CDR1 MNHEY, CDR2 SVGEGT. Trimming stripped 6 bases from V and 0 bases from J, with 14 bases between. As DNA, the CDR3 is TGTGCCAGCAGGCGCATAGGGCAGGTGAACACTGAAGCTTTCTTT. Amino acids: CASRRIGQVNTEAFF.

The rearrangement joins TRBV5-6 to TRBJ2-4; D is possibly TRBD1 or TRBD2 (7 bases each). V was cut by 0 bases and J by 6 bases, with 13 bases left in between. The CDR3 has 15 residues. From germline, CDR1 is SGHDT and CDR2 YYEEEE. The CDR3 DNA reads as TGTGCCAGCAGCTTGGAGTCAGGGGGGGTAAACATTCAGTACTTC. Amino acids: CASSLESGGVNIQYF.

Many counts were recorded for this clonotype. The chain joins TRBV3-1 to TRBJ1-1; a weak D match, TRBD1 (5 bases). From germline, CDR1 is LGHDT and CDR2 YNNKEL (reference sequence). The CDR3 covers 15 residues. V was pared by 0 bases and J by 0 bases, with 8 bases between. The CDR3 DNA reads TGTGCCAGCAGCCAAGATCTGACAGTGAACACTGAAGCTTTCTTT. It is translated as CASSQDLTVNTEAFF.

The chain is built from TRBV29-1 and TRBJ2-7, with TRBD1 identical over 8 bases. This CDR3 is 15 amino acids long. Germline V gives CDR1 SQVTM, CDR2 ANQGSEA. Unmatched junction bases numbered 6, after V lost 2 bases and J lost 0 bases. CDR3 bases: TGCAGCGTTGAAACCTGGACAGGGAGCTCCTACGAGCAGTACTTC. This gives the protein CSVETWTGSSYEQYF.

The rearrangement links TRBV10-3 to TRBJ1-1, with 7 bases identical to TRBD1. The V and J ends lost 10 bases and 5 bases, in that order; junction bases with no gene match: 4. CDR3 length equals 11 residues. Germline-derived CDR1 and CDR2 are ENHRY and SYGVKD. The CDR3 sequence is CATGQVTEAFF. CDR3 DNA: TGTGCCACCGGACAGGTTACTGAAGCTTTCTTT.

The chain uses TRBV27 and TRBJ2-7; D remains unclear. Germline V lookup: CDR1 MNHEY, CDR2 SMNVEV (reference sequence). The CDR3 is made up of 14 amino acids. Trimming stripped 6 bases from V and 0 bases from J, with 12 bases between. The CDR3 DNA reads TGTGCCAGCAGCCCAGCAATTAGCTCCTACGAGCAGTACTTC. Translated, it gives CASSPAISSYEQYF.

The rearrangement joins TRBV6-4 to TRBJ2-7, with a tentative D call TRBD2 (5 bases). The germline V gene has CDR1 MRHNA and CDR2 SNTAGT. The V gene lost 2 bases and the J gene lost 3 bases, with 17 bases spanning the gap. This CDR3 comprises 16 residues. The CDR3 DNA follows: TGTGCCAGCAGTGACAGGGCGGACTGGTTAAACTACGAGCAGTACTTC. It translates to CASSDRADWLNYEQYF.

This sequence joins TRBV28 and TRBJ2-1; D remains unclear. The ends were cut back, 6 bases at V and 9 bases at J, with 15 bases in the middle. The length of the CDR3 is 13 residues. Germline assignment: CDR1 MDHEN and CDR2 SYDVKM. CDR3 residues: CASSPDSNGEQFF. For the CDR3, the DNA is TGTGCCAGCAGCCCAGACTCCAACGGTGAGCAGTTCTTC.